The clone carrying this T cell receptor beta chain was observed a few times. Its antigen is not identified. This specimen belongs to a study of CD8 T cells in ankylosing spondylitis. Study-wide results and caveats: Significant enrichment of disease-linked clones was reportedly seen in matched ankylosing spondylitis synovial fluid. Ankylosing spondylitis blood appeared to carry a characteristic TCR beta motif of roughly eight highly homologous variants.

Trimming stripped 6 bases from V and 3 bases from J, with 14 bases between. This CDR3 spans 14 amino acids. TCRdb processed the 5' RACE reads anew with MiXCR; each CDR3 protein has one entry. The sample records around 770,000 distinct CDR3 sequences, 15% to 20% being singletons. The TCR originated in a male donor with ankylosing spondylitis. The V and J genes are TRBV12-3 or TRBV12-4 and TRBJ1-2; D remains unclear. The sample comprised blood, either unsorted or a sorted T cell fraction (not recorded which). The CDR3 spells CASRSRFQDYGYTF. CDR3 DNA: TGTGCCAGCAGATCCCGTTTTCAGGACTATGGCTACACCTTC.